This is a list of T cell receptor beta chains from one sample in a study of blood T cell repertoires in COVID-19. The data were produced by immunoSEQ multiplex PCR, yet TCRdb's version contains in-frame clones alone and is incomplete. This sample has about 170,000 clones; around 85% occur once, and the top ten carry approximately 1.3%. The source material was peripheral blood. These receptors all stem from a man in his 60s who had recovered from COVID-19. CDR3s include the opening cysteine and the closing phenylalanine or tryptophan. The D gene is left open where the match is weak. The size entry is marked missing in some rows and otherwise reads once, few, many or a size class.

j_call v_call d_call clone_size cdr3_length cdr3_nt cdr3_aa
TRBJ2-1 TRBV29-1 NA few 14 TGCAGCGAGGCGGACTCTAGCTCCTACAATGAGCAGTTCTTC CSEADSSSYNEQFF
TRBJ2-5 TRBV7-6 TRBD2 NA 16 TGTGCCAGCAGCTTCACTAGCGGGGGGTTGGAAGAGACCCAGTACTTC CASSFTSGGLEETQYF
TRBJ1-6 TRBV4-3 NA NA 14 TGCGCCAGCAGCCAAGATCACTTCGGTTCACCCCTCCACTTT CASSQDHFGSPLHF
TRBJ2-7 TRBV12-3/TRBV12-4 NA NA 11 TGTGCCAGCGGAGGGGCACGGGAGCAGTACTTC CASGGAREQYF
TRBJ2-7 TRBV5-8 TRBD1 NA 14 TGTGCCAGCAGCTGGGACAGGGCAGGCTACGAGCAGTACTTC CASSWDRAGYEQYF
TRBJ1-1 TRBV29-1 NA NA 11 TGCAGCGTTGTTGGGCTCGGTGAAGCTTTCTTT CSVVGLGEAFF
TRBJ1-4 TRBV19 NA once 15 TGTGCCAGTAGTATTCGGCGCCAAGGCGGTGAAAAACTGTTTTTT CASSIRRQGGEKLFF
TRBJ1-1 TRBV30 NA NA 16 TGTGCCTGGAGTAGATCCAGGGGCGGGGGGAACACTGAAGCTTTCTTT CAWSRSRGGGNTEAFF
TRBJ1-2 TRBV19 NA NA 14 TGTGCCAGTAGTATAGTGGACAACCGCTATGGCTACACCTTC CASSIVDNRYGYTF
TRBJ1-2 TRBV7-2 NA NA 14 TGTGCCAGCAGCGTAAAATTCCCAACAGAGCTCCCCGACTTC CASSVKFPTELPDF
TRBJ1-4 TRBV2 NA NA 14 TGTGCCAGCAGAACCGGGATAGGAGATGAAAAACTGTTTTTT CASRTGIGDEKLFF
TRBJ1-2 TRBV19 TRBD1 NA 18 TGTGCCAGTAGTAGATCTAAGCCGGGACAGACCTATTTCTATGGCTACACCTTC CASSRSKPGQTYFYGYTF
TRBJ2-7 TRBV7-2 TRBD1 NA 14 TGTGCCAGCAGCCCAGACAGGGACCACTACGAGCAGTACTTC CASSPDRDHYEQYF
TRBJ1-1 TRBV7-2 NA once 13 TGTGCCAGCAGCTACAGGCCTGACACTGAAGCTTTCTTT CASSYRPDTEAFF
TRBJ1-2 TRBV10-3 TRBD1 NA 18 TGTGCCATCAGCGAGGACAGGGGGTTAATCCCGACTAACTATGGCTACACCTTC CAISEDRGLIPTNYGYTF
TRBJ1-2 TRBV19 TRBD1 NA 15 TGTGCCAGTAGTATCGACCGGGACAGGGACTATGGCTACACCTTC CASSIDRDRDYGYTF
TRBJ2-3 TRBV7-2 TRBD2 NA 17 TGTGCCAGCAGCTTTAGACTAGCGGGGGGTCCCACAGATACGCAGTATTTT CASSFRLAGGPTDTQYF
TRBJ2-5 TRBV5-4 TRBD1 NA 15 TGTGCCAGCAGCCTAGGACAGGGAGCGTCCGAGACCCAGTACTTC CASSLGQGASETQYF
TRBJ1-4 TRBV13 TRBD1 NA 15 TGTGCCAGCAGCATATCGACAGGGGGAAATGAAAAACTGTTTTTT CASSISTGGNEKLFF
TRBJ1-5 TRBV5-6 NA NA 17 TGTGCCAGCAGCTTGGGCGGAGGAGCCCTTTCGGATCAGCCCCAGCATTTT CASSLGGGALSDQPQHF
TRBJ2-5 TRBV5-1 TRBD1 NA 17 TGCGCCAGCAGCTTTACAGGGGGCTCCGTGTACCAAGAGACCCAGTACTTC CASSFTGGSVYQETQYF
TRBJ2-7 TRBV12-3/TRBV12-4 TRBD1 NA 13 TGTGCCAGCAGTTCCTGGACAGGGGGCGAGCAGTACTTC CASSSWTGGEQYF
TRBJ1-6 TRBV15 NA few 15 TGTGCCACCAGTGGGGAGCCCAACTATAATTCACCCCTCCACTTT CATSGEPNYNSPLHF
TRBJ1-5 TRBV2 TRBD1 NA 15 TGTGCCAGCAGGGCCGGGACAGGGGGCAATCAGCCCCAGCATTTT CASRAGTGGNQPQHF